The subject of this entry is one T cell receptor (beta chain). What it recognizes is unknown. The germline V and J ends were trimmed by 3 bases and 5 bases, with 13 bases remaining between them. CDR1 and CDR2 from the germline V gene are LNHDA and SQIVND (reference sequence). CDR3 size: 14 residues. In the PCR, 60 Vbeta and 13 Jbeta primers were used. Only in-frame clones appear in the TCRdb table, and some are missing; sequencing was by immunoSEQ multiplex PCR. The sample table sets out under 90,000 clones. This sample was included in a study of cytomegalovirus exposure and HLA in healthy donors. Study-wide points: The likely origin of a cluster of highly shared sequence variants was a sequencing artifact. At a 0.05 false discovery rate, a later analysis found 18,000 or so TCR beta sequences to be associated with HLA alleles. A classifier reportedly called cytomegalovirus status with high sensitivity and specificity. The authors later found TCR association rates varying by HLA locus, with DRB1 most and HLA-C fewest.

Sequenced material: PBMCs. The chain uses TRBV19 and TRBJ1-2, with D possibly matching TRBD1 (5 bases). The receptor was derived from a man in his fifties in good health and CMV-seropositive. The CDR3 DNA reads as TGTGCCAGTAGTATCCCCACAGGATATTATGGCTACACCTTC. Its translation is CASSIPTGYYGYTF.